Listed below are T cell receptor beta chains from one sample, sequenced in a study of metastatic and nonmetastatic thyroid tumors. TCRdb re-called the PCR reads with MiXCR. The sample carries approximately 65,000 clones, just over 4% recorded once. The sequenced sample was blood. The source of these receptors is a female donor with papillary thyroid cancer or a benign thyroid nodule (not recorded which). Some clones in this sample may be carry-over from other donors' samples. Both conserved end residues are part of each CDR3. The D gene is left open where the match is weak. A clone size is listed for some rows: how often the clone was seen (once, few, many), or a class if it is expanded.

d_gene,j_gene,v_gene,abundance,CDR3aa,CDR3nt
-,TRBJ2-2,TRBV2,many,CASSLSGELFF,TGTGCCAGCAGCCTTTCCGGGGAGCTGTTTTTT
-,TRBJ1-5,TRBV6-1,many,CASSEPGQASNQPQHF,TGTGCCAGCAGTGAACCCGGGCAGGCGAGCAATCAGCCCCAGCATTTT
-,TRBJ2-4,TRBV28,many,CASVRADAKNIQYF,TGTGCCAGCGTACGGGCTGACGCCAAAAACATTCAGTACTTC
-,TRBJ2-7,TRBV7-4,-,CASSRGGAATLGEQYF,TGTGCCAGCAGCCGTGGGGGGGCAGCCACCCTCGGCGAGCAGTACTTC
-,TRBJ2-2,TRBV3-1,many,CASSFSDTGELFF,TGTGCCAGCAGTTTTAGCGATACCGGGGAGCTGTTTTTT
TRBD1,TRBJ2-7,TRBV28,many,CASSKQGASAEQYF,TGTGCCAGCAGTAAACAGGGGGCGTCTGCCGAGCAGTACTTC
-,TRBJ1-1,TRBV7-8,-,CASSFGGATVAFF,TGTGCCAGCAGCTTTGGAGGTGCGACGGTAGCTTTCTTT
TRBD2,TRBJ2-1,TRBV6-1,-,CASSNPTSGNSYNEQFF,TGTGCCAGCAGCAACCCGACTAGCGGGAACTCCTACAATGAGCAGTTCTTC
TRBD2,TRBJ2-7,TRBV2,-,CASTTRAGVGYEQYF,TGTGCCAGCACAACGAGAGCGGGAGTCGGCTACGAGCAGTACTTC
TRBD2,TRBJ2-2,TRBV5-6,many,CASSLGLAGPTNTGELFF,TGTGCCAGCAGCTTGGGACTAGCGGGACCAACAAACACCGGGGAGCTGTTTTTT
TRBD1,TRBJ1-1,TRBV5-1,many,CASSKGQGDTEAFF,TGCGCCAGCAGCAAGGGACAGGGGGACACTGAAGCTTTCTTT
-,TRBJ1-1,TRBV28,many,CASSLFGGGYYTEAFF,TGTGCCAGCAGTTTATTCGGGGGTGGGTACTACACTGAAGCTTTCTTT
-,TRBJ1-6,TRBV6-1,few,CASSEFEGSPNSPLHF,TGTGCCAGCAGTGAATTCGAGGGGTCGCCCAATTCACCCCTCCACTTT
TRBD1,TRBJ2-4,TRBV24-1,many,CATSDSRTGGNIQYF,TGTGCCACCAGTGACTCCAGGACAGGGGGCAACATTCAGTACTTC